These 32 T cell receptor beta chains were sequenced from one sample in a study of T cell repertoires in ileal Crohn's disease. Method: immunoSEQ multiplex PCR; TCRdb's copy keeps in-frame clones and lacks some. The data show 8,000 or so clones, 65% to 85% seen once. The sequenced sample was ileal tissue. All receptors come from an adult with Crohn's disease.

V is TRBV9 and J is TRBJ2-2; tentative D call: TRBD2 (6 bases). V lost 7 bases and J lost 3, with 13 bases in between. The CDR3 is 14 residues long. Germline CDR1 SGDLS, CDR2 YYNGEE. The CDR3 bases are TGTGCCAGCGTCCGGGACTCATACACCGGGGAGCTGTTTTTT. This translates into CASVRDSYTGELFF. The full variable domain, completed using reference TRBV9 and TRBJ2-2, is DSGVTQTPKHLITATGQRVTLRCSPRSGDLSVYWYQQSLDQGLQFLIQYYNGEERAKGNILERFSAQQFPDLHSELNLSSLELGDSALYFCASVRDSYTGELFFGEGSRLTVL.

V and J are TRBV9 and TRBJ2-5, with TRBD1 identical over 8 bases. The trim removed 2 bases at V and 1 base at J, leaving 4 bases unmatched. Germline assignment: CDR1 SGDLS and CDR2 YYNGEE. The CDR3 totals 15 residues. The CDR3 DNA follows: TGTGCCAGCAGCGTCCAGGACAGGGTCCAAGAGACCCAGTACTTC. Translating it yields CASSVQDRVQETQYF.

J is TRBJ2-7 and V is TRBV10-1; D uncertain. Trimming took off 3 bases at V and 0 bases at J, with 12 bases between the two ends. The CDR3 consists of 15 residues. The V gene's germline CDR1 is WNHNN and CDR2 SYGVQD (reference sequence). The DNA for the CDR3 is TGCGCCAGCAGTGAAACAGCGATAAACTCCTACGAGCAGTACTTC. Translating it yields CASSETAINSYEQYF.

The chain carries TRBV28 and TRBJ1-1; 9 bases agree with TRBD1. The CDR3 contains 15 residues. V gave up 6 bases and J gave up 1 base; unmatched junction bases: 6. CDR1 and CDR2 (germline): MDHEN, SYDVKM. The CDR3 region has the DNA TGTGCCAGCAGCCGCTCACAGGGGGCGAACACTGAAGCTTTCTTT. It yields the protein CASSRSQGANTEAFF.

This clone was seen a single time. The chain couples TRBV30 to TRBJ2-7; D unresolved. V dropped 2 bases and J dropped 3 bases, with 11 bases sitting between them. This CDR3 has 13 amino acids. CDR1 is GTSNPN and CDR2 is SVGIG in the germline V gene (reference sequence). The CDR3 nucleotides are TGTGCCTGGAGTCCACGGCCTGTCTACGAGCAGTACTTC. It yields the protein CAWSPRPVYEQYF.

The chain links TRBV2 to TRBJ2-5; TRBD2 agrees at 15 bases. CDR1 and CDR2 from the germline V gene are SNHLY and FYNNEI. Trimming at V came to 6 bases and at J to 6 bases, leaving 8 bases not matched to a gene. CDR3 length equals 16 residues. CDR3 nucleotide sequence: TGTGCCAGCAGATCAAGGACTAGCGGGAGGGGCCAGACCCAGTACTTC. Its protein is CASRSRTSGRGQTQYF.

This clone was counted between two and nine times. The rearrangement links TRBV28 to TRBJ1-2; D unclear. This CDR3 is 12 amino acids long. Trimming took 7 bases from V and 7 from J, leaving 13 bases between them. Germline values: CDR1 MDHEN, CDR2 SYDVKM. The CDR3 reads CASTSVRTGYTF. CDR3 bases: TGTGCCAGCACCTCCGTGAGGACTGGCTACACCTTC.

This rearrangement joins TRBV7-6 to TRBJ2-4, with no clear D. Looked up from germline, CDR1 is SGHVS and CDR2 is FNYEAQ. The CDR3 is made up of 17 amino acids. The V end was cut by 5 bases, the J end by 0 bases, with 17 bases between. CDR3 nucleotide sequence: TGTGCCAGCAGCCCCCTCCAGTTACAAGGAGCCAAAAACATTCAGTACTTC. Translated: CASSPLQLQGAKNIQYF.

The gene calls are TRBV6-6 and TRBJ2-5; possible D gene TRBD2, 6 bases. Trimming took 6 bases from V and 5 from J, leaving 19 bases between them. The V gene's germline CDR1 is MNHNY and CDR2 SVGAGI (reference sequence). This CDR3 is built from 15 residues. The CDR3 DNA is TGTGCCAGCAGCTCTCGGGCGGGGCCGCTGGAGACCCAGTACTTC. Translating gives CASSSRAGPLETQYF.

The chain links TRBV20-1 to TRBJ1-5; TRBD1 might be the D (6 bases). CDR3 length: 11 residues. Looked up from germline, CDR1 is DFQATT and CDR2 is SNEGSKA (reference sequence). V lost 0 bases and J 10 bases, leaving 7 bases between the germline ends. This chain's CDR3 is CSARDRGPQHF. CDR3 bases: TGCAGTGCTAGAGACAGGGGACCCCAGCATTTT.

V is TRBV28 and J is TRBJ1-2; a possible D gene is TRBD1 (5 bases). This CDR3 comprises 11 residues. Trimming cost V 4 bases and J 13 bases, with 13 bases left between them. The germline V gene encodes CDR1 MDHEN and CDR2 SYDVKM. The CDR3 reads CASSSQRGITF. The DNA of the CDR3 is TGTGCCAGCAGTTCGCAAAGGGGAATCACCTTC.

The CDR3 reads CASSLREGGNQPQHF. The CDR3 DNA is TGCGCCAGCAGTCTCAGGGAAGGGGGCAATCAGCCCCAGCATTTT. The rearrangement uses TRBV4-1 and TRBJ1-5; TRBD1 might be the D (5 bases). The germline CDR1 and CDR2 sequences are MGHRA and YSYEKL. This CDR3 region has 15 residues. Trimming shortened V by 6 bases and J by 2 bases, and 14 bases separated the two germline ends.

This clone came up once. The V call is TRBV7-2, the J call TRBJ2-7; 7 bases match TRBD2. This CDR3 contains 16 residues. Per the germline V gene, CDR1 is SGHTA and CDR2 is FQGNSA. V dropped 5 bases and J dropped 5; count of bases not matched to a gene: 15. CDR3 loop: CASSTLVGGSLDEQYF. In nucleotides, the CDR3 is TGTGCCAGCAGCACCCTGGTGGGCGGGAGTCTCGACGAGCAGTACTTC.

The genes are TRBV4-3 and TRBJ2-1; 8 positions match TRBD2. Per germline, CDR1 LGHNA and CDR2 YSLEER. Unmatched junction bases numbered 7, after V lost 0 bases and J lost 6 bases. This CDR3 has 16 amino acids. The CDR3 reads CASSQDWGLGPNEQFF. CDR3 nucleotide sequence: TGCGCCAGCAGCCAAGATTGGGGACTAGGTCCCAATGAGCAGTTCTTC.

The chain links TRBV27 to TRBJ2-7; 9 positions match TRBD1. The ends lost 1 base at V and 2 bases at J; junction bases unmatched: 9. The germline V gene has CDR1 MNHEY and CDR2 SMNVEV (reference sequence). The CDR3 is 17 residues long. CDR3 loop: CASSLYGTGIPAYEQYF. The CDR3 nucleotides are TGTGCCAGCAGTTTATACGGGACAGGGATTCCAGCCTACGAGCAGTACTTC.

The chain joins TRBV30 to TRBJ2-7; D is ambiguous. V was clipped by 0 bases and J by 3 bases, with 9 bases between them. CDR3 length: 13 amino acids. Germline-derived CDR1 and CDR2 are GTSNPN and SVGIG (reference sequence). The CDR3 loop reads CAWSVLTDYEQYF. The CDR3 DNA reads as TGTGCCTGGAGTGTACTAACAGACTACGAGCAGTACTTC.

As regards this clone: The sample holds other DNA sequences that translate to the same CDR3. The chain combines TRBV27 with TRBJ2-7; weak D call: TRBD1 (5 bases). Between the trimmed V and J ends, which lost 2 bases and 3 bases, there was a span of 11 bases. Germline CDR1 MNHEY, CDR2 SMNVEV (reference sequence). The CDR3 runs to 14 residues. CDR3 region: CASSLQGANYEQYF. CDR3 in DNA: TGTGCCAGCAGTTTACAAGGGGCGAACTACGAGCAGTACTTC.

This clone appeared a few times. V gene TRBV5-1 combines with J gene TRBJ1-1; D unresolved. V was trimmed by 3 bases and J by 3 bases, leaving 12 bases between them. The CDR3 is 14 residues long. From germline, CDR1 is SGHRS and CDR2 YFSETQ. CDR3 DNA: TGCGCCAGCAGCTCCTCCCTTAGTTACACTGAAGCTTTCTTT. Protein product: CASSSSLSYTEAFF.

J is TRBJ2-7 and V is TRBV14; 7 nucleotides align to TRBD2. The germline CDR1 and CDR2 sequences are SGHDN and FVKESK. This CDR3 comprises 14 residues. V was clipped by 2 bases and J by 6 bases; unmatched bases: 7. The CDR3: CASSQWAGDVEQYF. CDR3 bases: TGTGCCAGCAGCCAATGGGCGGGAGACGTCGAGCAGTACTTC.

The V and J genes are TRBV7-3 and TRBJ1-3, with 8 bases that match TRBD1. V was clipped by 11 bases and J by 4 bases; unmatched bases: 13. Per the germline V gene, CDR1 is SGHTA and CDR2 is FQGTGA. The CDR3 has 15 amino acids. CDR3 loop: CADSHGRGPGNTIYF. In nucleotides, the CDR3 is TGTGCCGACAGCCATGGCAGGGGGCCAGGAAACACCATATATTTT.

The chain joins TRBV19 to TRBJ1-2, with D unresolved. The V and J ends lost 2 bases and 4 bases respectively, with 11 bases between them. Germline V gene lookup returns CDR1 LNHDA and CDR2 SQIVND (reference sequence). The CDR3 is made up of 14 amino acids. This chain's CDR3 is CASSISSSGYGYTF. CDR3 nucleotide sequence: TGTGCCAGTAGTATATCTTCCAGCGGCTATGGCTACACCTTC. Full variable domain (outside the CDR3, taken from reference TRBV19 and TRBJ1-2): DGGITQSPKYLFRKEGQNVTLSCEQNLNHDAMYWYRQDPGQGLRLIYYSQIVNDFQKGDIAEGYSVSREKKESFPLTVTSAQKNPTAFYLCASSISSSGYGYTFGSGTRLTVV.

V gene TRBV7-9 combines with J gene TRBJ2-7, with D perhaps matching TRBD2 (6 bases). CDR1 and CDR2 (germline): SEHNR, FQNEAQ (reference sequence). The CDR3 has 17 residues. V shed 3 bases and J shed 0 bases, with 18 bases lying between them. The CDR3 protein is CASSFTHPGLPSYEQYF. As DNA, the CDR3 is TGTGCCAGCAGCTTCACACATCCGGGACTTCCCTCCTACGAGCAGTACTTC.

This clone was counted only a few times. The chain carries TRBV29-1 and TRBJ1-1; D gene unclear. With 3 bases removed from V and 4 bases from J, the gap between germline ends came to 3 bases. Germline V lookup: CDR1 SQVTM, CDR2 ANQGSEA. The CDR3 loop spans 10 amino acids. This chain's CDR3 is CSVEGTEAFF. In DNA, the CDR3 is TGCAGCGTTGAGGGCACTGAAGCTTTCTTT.

The CDR3 reads CSVGTAPTNEKLFF. The CDR3 DNA is TGCAGCGTCGGGACAGCCCCAACTAATGAAAAACTGTTTTTT. The V gene is TRBV29-1, the J gene TRBJ1-4; 7 bases are shared with TRBD1. CDR3 length: 14 amino acids. Germline CDR1 reads SQVTM; CDR2 reads ANQGSEA. V gave up 6 bases and J gave up 0 bases; unmatched junction bases: 4.

This chain connects TRBV9 to TRBJ2-7; D is uncertain. There are 14 residues in the CDR3. Germline CDR1 is SGDLS and CDR2 is YYNGEE. V was cut by 4 bases and J by 6 bases, with 17 bases left in between. CDR3 amino acids: CASSPGVEVGEQYF. CDR3 DNA sequence: TGTGCCAGCAGCCCCGGAGTAGAGGTAGGCGAGCAGTACTTC.

The chain has TRBV30 and TRBJ2-5; D gene uncertain. Germline values: CDR1 GTSNPN, CDR2 SVGIG (reference sequence). The CDR3 totals 10 residues. CDR3 residues: CCVLQETQYF. The CDR3 nucleotides are TGTTGTGTACTACAAGAGACCCAGTACTTC.

This clone was seen only a few times. The chain employs TRBV19 and TRBJ2-1; D ambiguous. Germline V CDR1 and CDR2: LNHDA, SQIVND (reference sequence). With 3 bases removed from V and 6 bases from J, the gap between germline ends came to 3 bases. This CDR3 comprises 11 residues. CDR3 bases: TGTGCCAGTAGTATGAGCAATGAGCAGTTCTTC. Translation gives CASSMSNEQFF.

The gene calls are TRBV6-5 and TRBJ1-5; TRBD1 agrees at 9 bases. Germline V CDR1 and CDR2: MNHEY, SVGAGI. The CDR3 runs to 13 residues. Germline trimming cut 7 bases from V and 5 bases from J; bases unmatched to any gene: 3. CDR3 loop: CASTGQGYQPQHF. In DNA, the CDR3 is TGTGCCAGCACCGGACAGGGGTATCAGCCCCAGCATTTT.

A single count supports this clone. This chain joins TRBV11-2 and TRBJ2-6; the match to TRBD1 covers 10 bases. This CDR3 is 18 amino acids long. Germline CDR1 SGHAT, CDR2 FQNNGV. Losses at the gene ends were 5 bases for V and 0 bases for J; bases not matched to a gene: 7. CDR3 bases: TGTGCCAGCAGCCCAAGGGACAGGGGAGCCTCTGGGGCCAACGTCCTGACTTTC. Translating it yields CASSPRDRGASGANVLTF.

This clone was seen a single time. The genes are TRBV15 and TRBJ1-1; no definite D call. Deletions cut 1 base from V and 1 base from J, with 10 bases between. Germline V gives CDR1 LNHNV, CDR2 YYDKDF (reference sequence). The CDR3 extends over 15 amino acids. The DNA of the CDR3 is TGTGCCACCAGCAGAGTTATTAAGGAGAACACTGAAGCTTTCTTT. Protein: CATSRVIKENTEAFF.

V usage is TRBV28 and J usage is TRBJ1-5; 7 nucleotides align to TRBD1. Trimming cost V 5 bases and J 3 bases; bases outside gene matches: 7. Germline V gene lookup returns CDR1 MDHEN and CDR2 SYDVKM. The CDR3 sequence is 15 residues long. As DNA, the CDR3 is TGTGCCAGCAGTCCACAGGGGTACTCCAATCAGCCCCAGCATTTT. As protein: CASSPQGYSNQPQHF.

The chain couples TRBV15 to TRBJ1-2, with 9 nucleotides matching TRBD1. V dropped 3 bases and J dropped 5; count of bases not matched to a gene: 7. CDR3 length equals 15 residues. Per germline, CDR1 LNHNV and CDR2 YYDKDF (reference sequence). The CDR3 nucleotides are TGTGCCACCAGCAGTTACAGGGGGCGCGCATATGGCTACACCTTC. Encoded protein: CATSSYRGRAYGYTF.